A single sample gave rise to the 22 T cell receptor beta chains below, sequenced in a study of a mutant IDH1 vaccine in newly diagnosed glioma. Here immunoSEQ multiplex PCR was the method, and the copy in TCRdb shows in-frame clones only, minus some. The sample yields 75,000 to 95,000 clones, about 90% seen once. Sample time point: week 47, end of study. Doses of 300 ug of mutant IDH1 20-mer peptide were given with topical imiquimod. These TCRs are of unknown antigen specificity. The material sequenced was PBMCs, taken from a glioma patient whose treatment included an IDH1 peptide vaccine. The receptors stem from a woman aged 45-60 years with glioma.

The CDR3 loop is CASSLDPGSGGSYEQYF. CDR3 DNA: TGTGCCAGCAGCTTGGACCCGGGTTCTGGTGGCTCCTACGAGCAGTACTTC. The chain is built from TRBV5-6 and TRBJ2-7; D call uncertain. The CDR3 totals 17 residues. Per the germline V gene, CDR1 is SGHDT and CDR2 is YYEEEE. V was pared by 0 bases and J by 0 bases, with 16 bases between.

In this sample, this clone turned up a few times. The rearrangement uses TRBV6-4 and TRBJ1-5; D call uncertain. CDR3 length: 11 amino acids. From germline, CDR1 is MRHNA and CDR2 SNTAGT. V dropped 4 bases and J dropped 4 bases, with 2 bases sitting between them. The CDR3 DNA reads TGTGCCAGCAGTGGAAATCAGCCCCAGCATTTT. This sequence encodes CASSGNQPQHF.

Concerning this clone itself: An end of the junction differs from the germline gene, which may be a read error. The CDR3 DNA sequence: TGTGCCAGCATCTTGTCCCAGGGCAGGGGGAGCAATCAGCCCCAGCATTTT. Translating it yields CASILSQGRGSNQPQHF. V gene TRBV5-8 combines with J gene TRBJ1-5, with 7 nucleotides matching TRBD1. The germline V gene has CDR1 SGHTS and CDR2 YDEGEE. This CDR3 has 17 amino acids.

This clone was counted a few times. The chain recombines TRBV5-4 with TRBJ2-3; D call uncertain. The length of the CDR3 is 12 residues. The V end lost 4 bases, the J end lost 5 bases, and 8 bases lay between the germline ends. The germline V gene has CDR1 SGHNT and CDR2 YYREEE (reference sequence). This CDR3 reads CASSMYLDTQYF. The DNA for the CDR3 is TGTGCCAGCAGCATGTACCTAGATACGCAGTATTTT.

The chain carries TRBV18 and TRBJ1-2; 7 bases align to TRBD1. The CDR3 runs to 14 residues. Germline V gene lookup returns CDR1 KGHSH and CDR2 LQKENI. The ends lost 3 bases at V and 3 bases at J; junction bases unmatched: 4. CDR3 nucleotide sequence: TGTGCCAGCTCACCCGGACAGGCTTACTATGGCTACACCTTC. Protein: CASSPGQAYYGYTF. Full variable domain (rest looked up from reference TRBV18 and TRBJ1-2): NAGVMQNPRHLVRRRGQEARLRCSPMKGHSHVYWYRQLPEEGLKFMVYLQKENIIDESGMPKERFSAEFPKEGPSILRIQQVVRGDSAAYFCASSPGQAYYGYTFGSGTRLTVV.

J is TRBJ1-5 and V is TRBV28; D not certain. Trimming shortened V by 2 bases and J by 2 bases, and 4 bases separated the two germline ends. Germline CDR1 MDHEN, CDR2 SYDVKM. This CDR3 is 13 amino acids long. The CDR3 region has the DNA TGTGCCAGCAGTTTAGCGGGCAATCAGCCCCAGCATTTT. Protein sequence: CASSLAGNQPQHF.

The chain recombines TRBV10-1 with TRBJ2-7, with D possibly matching TRBD2 (6 bases). V shed 1 base and J shed 8 bases, with 12 bases lying between them. CDR1 and CDR2 from the germline V gene are WNHNN and SYGVQD (reference sequence). The CDR3 runs 13 residues. Here the CDR3 reads CASSEWIAEKQYF. CDR3 sequence (DNA): TGCGCCAGCAGTGAGTGGATAGCGGAGAAGCAGTACTTC.

This rearrangement joins TRBV5-1 to TRBJ1-1; no reliable D call. Trimming shortened V by 1 base and J by 1 base, and 5 bases separated the two germline ends. Germline-derived CDR1 and CDR2 are SGHRS and YFSETQ. The CDR3 covers 13 residues. CDR3: CASSLWQNTEAFF. In nucleotides, the CDR3 is TGCGCCAGCAGCTTGTGGCAGAACACTGAAGCTTTCTTT.

This clone was observed a few times. This sequence joins TRBV9 and TRBJ2-7; 8 bases fit TRBD1. Germline CDR1 SGDLS, CDR2 YYNGEE. V was pared by 0 bases and J by 3 bases, with 5 bases of the junction left unmatched. The CDR3 loop spans 15 amino acids. The CDR3 coding sequence is TGTGCCAGCAGCGTAGCTTCCGGGACAGGCTACGAGCAGTACTTC. Translated, it gives CASSVASGTGYEQYF.

The chain has TRBV19 and TRBJ2-7; D is perhaps TRBD2 (6 bases). Germline V lookup: CDR1 LNHDA, CDR2 SQIVND (reference sequence). Trimming removed 3 bases from V and 5 bases from J, with 14 bases in between. CDR3 length equals 14 residues. The CDR3 DNA follows: TGTGCCAGTAGTATTAAGGCGGGAATTGACGAGCAGTACTTC. The encoded protein is CASSIKAGIDEQYF.

The rearrangement joins TRBV25-1 to TRBJ2-1, with TRBD2 identical over 10 bases. V lost 5 bases and J lost 4; bases outside the gene matches: 5. Germline V CDR1 and CDR2: MGHDK, SYGVNS. The CDR3 spans 15 residues. The CDR3 reads CASSISGRGYNEQFF. DNA for the CDR3: TGTGCCAGCAGTATAAGCGGGAGGGGGTACAATGAGCAGTTCTTC.

Written as DNA, the CDR3 is TGTGCCTGGACATCCGGAGCCCAGTCGGGGGCAACTAATGAAAAACTGTTTTTT. This encodes CAWTSGAQSGATNEKLFF. This sequence joins TRBV30 and TRBJ1-4; D may be TRBD1 (5 bases). The CDR3 extends over 18 amino acids. Germline V CDR1 and CDR2: GTSNPN, SVGIG (reference sequence). Trimming pared 4 bases from V and 0 bases from J, leaving 21 bases between.

The V gene is TRBV7-9, the J gene TRBJ2-2; D gene unclear. This CDR3 contains 16 residues. The V and J ends lost 1 base and 1 base respectively, with 10 bases between them. Germline CDR1 and CDR2: SEHNR and FQNEAQ (reference sequence). The CDR3 region has the DNA TGTGCCAGCAGCTTAGGTGACGGAAAGAACACCGGGGAGCTGTTTTTT. Residues: CASSLGDGKNTGELFF.

The chain couples TRBV5-1 to TRBJ1-2; TRBD1 aligns across 11 bases. The germline CDR1 and CDR2 sequences are SGHRS and YFSETQ. The CDR3 extends over 14 amino acids. V shed 3 bases, J shed 4 bases, and the junction held 2 bases outside the gene matches. CDR3 sequence (DNA): TGCGCCAGCAGCTCGGGACAGGGGGTCTATGGCTACACCTTC. Encoded protein: CASSSGQGVYGYTF.

The gene calls are TRBV6-1 and TRBJ1-1; 7 nucleotides match TRBD1. Germline loops: CDR1 MNHNS, CDR2 SASEGT. The CDR3 consists of 15 residues. With 1 base clipped from V and 0 bases from J, the junction kept 2 bases outside the gene matches. The CDR3 DNA reads TGTGCCAGCAGTGAAGTACAGGGGATGAACACTGAAGCTTTCTTT. It codes for CASSEVQGMNTEAFF.

This clone came up once. V is TRBV28 and J is TRBJ1-1; D call uncertain. Per the germline V gene, CDR1 is MDHEN and CDR2 is SYDVKM. V lost 8 bases and J lost 3, with 19 bases in between. This CDR3 contains 15 residues. CDR3 sequence reads: CASHQLGGGDTEAFF. CDR3 in DNA: TGTGCCAGCCACCAACTCGGAGGCGGGGACACTGAAGCTTTCTTT.

This chain uses TRBV5-8 with TRBJ2-2; unclear D gene. V gave up 0 bases and J gave up 6 bases, with 15 bases separating them. CDR3 length equals 16 residues. Germline V CDR1 and CDR2: SGHTS, YDEGEE. This CDR3 is CASSLGMASRSGELFF. The CDR3 bases are TGTGCCAGCAGCTTGGGAATGGCCAGCCGGTCCGGGGAGCTGTTTTTT.

This chain connects TRBV5-1 to TRBJ1-2; 8 bases are shared with TRBD1. The V gene end was trimmed by 3 bases and the J gene end by 3 bases; junction bases not matched to a gene: 7. Germline V CDR1 and CDR2: SGHRS, YFSETQ. The CDR3 consists of 15 residues. Here the CDR3 reads CASSWNADRDYGYTF. Written as DNA, the CDR3 is TGCGCCAGCAGCTGGAATGCGGACAGGGACTATGGCTACACCTTC.

This chain connects TRBV7-9 to TRBJ2-7; 9 nucleotides align to TRBD1. From germline, CDR1 is SEHNR and CDR2 FQNEAQ (reference sequence). J was trimmed by 4 bases and V by 4 bases; bases with no gene match: 5. The CDR3 runs 14 residues. This chain's CDR3 is CASSSGQGLYEQYF. CDR3 nucleotide sequence: TGTGCCAGCAGCTCCGGACAGGGGCTATACGAGCAGTACTTC.

This clone was seen once. This chain connects TRBV7-9 to TRBJ2-1; 11 bases are shared with TRBD2. CDR1 is SEHNR, CDR2 FQNEAQ, per germline (reference sequence). After removal of 0 bases from V and 2 bases from J, the junction contained 0 bases not matched to a gene. This CDR3 region has 16 residues. CDR3 coding DNA: TGTGCCAGCAGCTTAGCGACTAGCGGGACCTACAATGAGCAGTTCTTC. This codes for CASSLATSGTYNEQFF.

The chain employs TRBV9 and TRBJ2-3; D gene unclear. CDR1 is SGDLS and CDR2 is YYNGEE in the germline V gene. The V end lost 0 bases, the J end lost 5 bases, and 7 bases lay between the germline ends. This CDR3 has 13 residues. CDR3 coding DNA: TGTGCCAGCAGCGTAGGTTGGGGAGATACGCAGTATTTT. Its translation: CASSVGWGDTQYF.

The genes are TRBV6-6 and TRBJ1-1; D not resolved. Looked up from germline, CDR1 is MNHNY and CDR2 is SVGAGI (reference sequence). The length of the CDR3 is 13 residues. Trimming cost V 6 bases and J 7 bases, with 15 bases left between them. CDR3 DNA: TGTGCCAGCAGAAGCGGGCACGTCCGTGAAGCTTTCTTT. Translating it yields CASRSGHVREAFF.